This TCR beta chain derives from a study of a mutant IDH1 vaccine in newly diagnosed glioma. Sequencing used immunoSEQ multiplex PCR; TCRdb keeps in-frame clones, though not all of them. The sample contains approximately 43,000 clones, over 75% of which appear only once. The CDR3 contains 12 residues. The germline V gene encodes CDR1 SQVTM and CDR2 ANQGSEA. Trimming took 6 bases from V and 3 from J; bases not matched to a gene: 4. Time point described: week 35, safety follow-up. Doses comprised 300 ug of mutant IDH1 20-mer peptide each, plus topical imiquimod. In regard to this clone: Its antigen is undetermined.

The specimen comprised PBMCs, sampled from a glioma patient whose treatment included an IDH1 peptide vaccine. The receptor was derived from a man aged 40-55 years with glioma. The chain recombines TRBV29-1 with TRBJ1-2; 7 positions match TRBD1. DNA of the CDR3: TGCAGCGTCAGGGGGGTCGACTATGGCTACACCTTC. This sequence encodes CSVRGVDYGYTF.